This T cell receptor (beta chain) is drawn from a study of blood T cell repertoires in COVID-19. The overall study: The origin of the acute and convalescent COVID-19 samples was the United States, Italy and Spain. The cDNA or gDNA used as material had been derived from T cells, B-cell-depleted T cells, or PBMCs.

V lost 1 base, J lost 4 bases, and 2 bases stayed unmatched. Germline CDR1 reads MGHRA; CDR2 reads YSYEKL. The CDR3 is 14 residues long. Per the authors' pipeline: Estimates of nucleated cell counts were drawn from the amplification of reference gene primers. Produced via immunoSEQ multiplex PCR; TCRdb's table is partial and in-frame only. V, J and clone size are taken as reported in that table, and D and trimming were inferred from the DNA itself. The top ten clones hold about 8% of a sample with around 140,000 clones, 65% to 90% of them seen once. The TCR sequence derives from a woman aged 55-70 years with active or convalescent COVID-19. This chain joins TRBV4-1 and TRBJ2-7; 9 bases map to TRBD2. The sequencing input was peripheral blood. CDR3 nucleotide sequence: TGCGCCAGCAGCCAAGGACTAGCGGATTACGAGCAGTACTTC. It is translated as CASSQGLADYEQYF.